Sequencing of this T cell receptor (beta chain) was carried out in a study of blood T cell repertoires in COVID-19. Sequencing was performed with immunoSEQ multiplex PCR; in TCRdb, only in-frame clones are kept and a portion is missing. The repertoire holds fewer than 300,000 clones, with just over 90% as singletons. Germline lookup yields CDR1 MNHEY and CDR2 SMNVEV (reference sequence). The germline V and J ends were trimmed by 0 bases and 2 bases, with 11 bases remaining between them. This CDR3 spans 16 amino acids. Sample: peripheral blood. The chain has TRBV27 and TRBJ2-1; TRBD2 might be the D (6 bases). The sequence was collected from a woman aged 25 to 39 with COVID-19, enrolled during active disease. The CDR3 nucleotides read TGTGCCAGCAGTTTATCGCCCGGGAGACCCTACAATGAGCAGTTCTTC. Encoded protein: CASSLSPGRPYNEQFF.